Listed below are T cell receptor beta chains from one sample, sequenced in a study of CXCR3-negative and CXCR3-positive naive CD8 T cells. TCRdb reprocessed the 5' RACE reads; each CDR3 protein has one entry and no DNA is given. This sample carries about 58,000 distinct CDR3 sequences, with 0.42% going to the ten biggest clones. Sample: naive CXCR3- CD8+ T cells from blood. Every receptor here comes from a human donor in good health. Some clones in this sample may be carry-over from other donors' samples. CDR3s include the opening cysteine and the closing phenylalanine or tryptophan. The order of the fields is clone size, V gene, J gene, CDR3 protein. Clone sizes are given selectively: once, few, many, or a class where the clone is expanded.

>NA|TRBV7-2|TRBJ2-5
CASSLAPGDRSRF
>NA|TRBV15|TRBJ2-1
CATSRALAGLLYNEQFF
>NA|TRBV29-1|TRBJ2-2
CSVSVAAGELFF
>NA|TRBV25-1|TRBJ2-1
CASSEWTSGDNEQFF
>NA|TRBV5-6|TRBJ2-7
CASSLVRGHYEQYF
>NA|TRBV6-2/TRBV6-3|TRBJ2-7
CASISRGQGIYGQYF
>NA|TRBV9|TRBJ2-7
CASSVDRAGRMNEQYF
>NA|TRBV7-9|TRBJ1-3
CASSLLGQGVLSGNTIYF
>NA|TRBV29-1|TRBJ2-7
CSALVSYEQYF
>NA|TRBV7-9|TRBJ2-1
CASSFTIDEQLF
>NA|TRBV7-2|TRBJ2-1
CASSLVVLAGGLSYNEQFF
>NA|TRBV7-9|TRBJ2-7
CASSLTEIYEQYF
>NA|TRBV29-1|TRBJ2-2
CSVEDETLLTGELFF
>NA|TRBV7-2|TRBJ2-1
CASSPGPLGEQFF
>NA|TRBV12-3/TRBV12-4|TRBJ1-6
CASSPGTLPLHF
>NA|TRBV27|TRBJ2-7
CASSLTGGGNLYEQYF
>NA|TRBV4-3|TRBJ2-5
CASSQEPQGENEETQYF
>NA|TRBV10-3|TRBJ1-5
CAISEMGGLNQPQHF
>NA|TRBV20-1|TRBJ2-7
CSAPPSPMTYEQYF
>NA|TRBV4-1|TRBJ2-5
CAGSQRIRGPRETQYF
>NA|TRBV12-3/TRBV12-4|TRBJ1-2
CASRLNYGYTF
>NA|TRBV6-6|TRBJ1-5
CASSYGQGNQPQHF
>NA|TRBV6-5|TRBJ2-5
CASSPGQQETQYF
>NA|TRBV12-3/TRBV12-4|TRBJ2-2
CASSLVVDGELFF
>NA|TRBV29-1|TRBJ2-7
CSVEDRDNSYEQYF
>NA|TRBV24-1|TRBJ2-1
CATSDLGTSGSSDEQFF
>NA|TRBV7-9|TRBJ2-7
CASSLGGRQGEYF
>NA|TRBV29-1|TRBJ2-7
CSVEDGQGASYEQYF
>NA|TRBV20-1|TRBJ2-4
CSAPATQRNIQYF
>NA|TRBV5-1|TRBJ2-1
CASSSSGGYNEQFF
>NA|TRBV28|TRBJ2-7
CASSLRGYEQYF
>medium-sized|TRBV29-1|TRBJ2-5
CSGAGQENQETQYF
>NA|TRBV27|TRBJ2-7
CASSLSRSYEQYF
>NA|TRBV27|TRBJ2-1
CASSFRGFVAYNEQFF
>NA|TRBV29-1|TRBJ2-7
CSVGTREIAYEQYF
>NA|TRBV4-2|TRBJ2-2
CASSPGLVLSGELFF
>NA|TRBV27|TRBJ2-1
CASSTKQGHVGNEQFF
>NA|TRBV7-6|TRBJ2-7
CASSQTSRGPYEQYF
>NA|TRBV13|TRBJ2-1
CASSSRVESYNEQFF
>NA|TRBV6-6|TRBJ1-1
CASSYFVGQGMNTEAFF
>medium-sized|TRBV5-5|TRBJ2-1
CASSLVGTNEQFF
>NA|TRBV12-3/TRBV12-4|TRBJ2-3
CASNLGSWLHGADTQYF
>NA|TRBV6-5|TRBJ2-1
CASSPGEGEQFF
>NA|TRBV5-1|TRBJ2-1
CASSPQTSGGWVGTDNEQFF
>NA|TRBV19|TRBJ1-1
CASSPGYETTEAFF
>NA|TRBV29-1|TRBJ1-1
CSADQNTEAFF
>NA|TRBV6-2/TRBV6-3|TRBJ2-2
CASSLLAGASATGELFF
>NA|TRBV7-3|TRBJ2-1
CASSLLAGGLNEQFF
>NA|TRBV3-1|TRBJ2-5
CASSRRAPRETQYF
>NA|TRBV30|TRBJ2-7
CAWSGPGRGYEQYF
>NA|TRBV14|TRBJ1-2
CASSQGFLYYGYTF
>NA|TRBV29-1|TRBJ1-2
CSVEGRQGISGYTF
>NA|TRBV6-2/TRBV6-3|TRBJ1-2
CASSYSSASNYGYTF
>NA|TRBV29-1|TRBJ2-7
CSVEENSYEQYF
>NA|TRBV7-6|TRBJ2-1
CASSLDRSNNEQFF